The rows below give T cell receptor beta chains drawn from one sample of a study of T cell responses to AZD1222 COVID-19 vaccine. Assay: immunoSEQ multiplex PCR; the TCRdb copy retains only in-frame clones and omits some. Of some 150,000 clones in the sample, roughly 90% are singletons; the top ten hold roughly 1.8%. Here the sequenced sample was peripheral blood, taken 28 days after the second AZD1222 dose. The receptors stem from an adult who received the AZD1222 COVID-19 vaccine. The CDR3 runs from the conserved cysteine through the conserved F or W. The D gene is left open where the match is weak. A clone size is listed for some rows: how often the clone was seen (once, few, many), or a class if it is expanded.

J gene | D gene | clone size | V gene | CDR3 DNA | CDR3 protein
TRBJ2-7 | NA | NA | TRBV6-5 | TGTGCCAGCAGTTACTCGAGGGGGGCTCCCTACGAGCAGTACTTC | CASSYSRGAPYEQYF
TRBJ1-3 | NA | NA | TRBV6-2/TRBV6-3 | TGTGCCAGCAGATACGCGGGCTCTGGAAACACCATATATTTT | CASRYAGSGNTIYF
TRBJ1-5 | TRBD1 | NA | TRBV4-1 | TGCGCCAGCAGCTGGGACAGCCTCAATCAGCCCCAGCATTTT | CASSWDSLNQPQHF
TRBJ1-1 | NA | NA | TRBV12-3/TRBV12-4 | TGTGCCAGCAGTTTATTACGGAACACTGAAGCTTTCTTT | CASSLLRNTEAFF
TRBJ2-3 | TRBD2 | NA | TRBV4-1 | TGCGCCAGCGCAAGGGGACTAGCGGGAGCGGCAGATACGCAGTATTTT | CASARGLAGAADTQYF
TRBJ2-3 | NA | NA | TRBV7-9 | TGTGCCAGCAGCTTCCCCGCGCCGGATACGCAGTATTTT | CASSFPAPDTQYF
TRBJ2-7 | NA | NA | TRBV5-1 | TGCGCCAGCAGCTTGGACCCGGTCTCAGGATGGGACGAGCAGTACTTC | CASSLDPVSGWDEQYF
TRBJ1-4 | TRBD1 | NA | TRBV5-4 | TGTGCCAGCAGCCTAGGGACAGCTACCCAAAAACTGTTTTTT | CASSLGTATQKLFF
TRBJ1-2 | TRBD1 | NA | TRBV11-2 | TGTGCCAGCAGCTCGGGGACAGGGACCTATGGCTACACCTTC | CASSSGTGTYGYTF
TRBJ2-7 | TRBD1 | NA | TRBV5-5 | TGTGCCAGCAGCTCGACAGGGGGCGACTACGAGCAGTACTTC | CASSSTGGDYEQYF
TRBJ1-5 | NA | NA | TRBV10-3 | TGTGCCATCAGTGTGGGGGAGGGCAATCAGCCCCAGCATTTT | CAISVGEGNQPQHF
TRBJ1-1 | TRBD1 | NA | TRBV25-1 | TGTGCCAGCAGTGAATACAGGGGGCCCTTCCTAGGTGAAGCTTTCTTT | CASSEYRGPFLGEAFF
TRBJ1-2 | NA | NA | TRBV19 | TGTGCCAGTAGTCCGGAGGGTAGTGGCTACACCTTC | CASSPEGSGYTF
TRBJ2-3 | TRBD2 | NA | TRBV4-3 | TGCGCCAGCAGCCAGAGTAGCGGGACCACAGATACGCAGTATTTT | CASSQSSGTTDTQYF
TRBJ1-2 | NA | NA | TRBV3-1/TRBV3-2 | TGTGCCAGCAGCCAAGGTGGCCGCGGGGGCTACACCTTC | CASSQGGRGGYTF
TRBJ1-6 | TRBD1 | NA | TRBV4-2 | TGTGCCAGCAGCCAGACCGGGACAGGACAAAGGTCCTATAATTCACCCCTCCACTTT | CASSQTGTGQRSYNSPLHF
TRBJ1-1 | NA | NA | TRBV10-3 | TGTGCCATCAAGGAACAGGTTGAGACTGAAGCTTTCTTT | CAIKEQVETEAFF
TRBJ1-1 | NA | NA | TRBV2 | TGTGCCAGCAGTGAAGCAAATTTAAAGGGGCGGGCTTTCTTT | CASSEANLKGRAFF
TRBJ2-7 | TRBD1 | NA | TRBV19 | TGTGCCAGTAGTATAGACCTGCCCGGACAGGGGGCCTACGAGCAGTACTTC | CASSIDLPGQGAYEQYF
TRBJ2-7 | TRBD1 | NA | TRBV9 | TGTGCCAGCAGCTTAGGACAGGGAGGCTACGAGCAGTACTTC | CASSLGQGGYEQYF
TRBJ1-5 | TRBD1 | NA | TRBV30 | TGTGCCTGGAGTGTAGACAGGGATTTTAGACTTAGCAATCAGCCCCAGCATTTT | CAWSVDRDFRLSNQPQHF
TRBJ1-2 | NA | NA | TRBV19 | TGTGCCAGTAAATTGGGAGACTATGGCTACACCTTC | CASKLGDYGYTF
TRBJ1-5 | NA | NA | TRBV6-2/TRBV6-3 | TGTGCCAGCAGTTACCCTCCACGCCGTGGGAGCAATCAGCCCCAGCATTTT | CASSYPPRRGSNQPQHF
TRBJ1-2 | NA | once | TRBV5-1 | TGCGCCAGCAGCCATTCACAGGGAAATGGCTACACCTTC | CASSHSQGNGYTF
TRBJ2-7 | NA | NA | TRBV4-2 | TGTGCCAGCAGCCAACGAGGCTACGAGCAGTACTTC | CASSQRGYEQYF
TRBJ1-5 | TRBD1 | NA | TRBV28 | TGTGCCAGCAGTCTCGGGACAGCTAATCAGCCCCAGCATTTT | CASSLGTANQPQHF
TRBJ1-2 | NA | NA | TRBV19 | TGTGCCAGTAGTACGCGTCAGGGCAGTGGCTACACCTTC | CASSTRQGSGYTF
TRBJ2-7 | TRBD1 | NA | TRBV4-3 | TGCGCCAGCAGCCTCGGGACAGGGTTCGACGAGCAGTACTTC | CASSLGTGFDEQYF
TRBJ2-1 | TRBD2 | NA | TRBV6-4 | TGTGCCAGCAGTGACCATGGGACTACCTCATACAATGAGCAGTTCTTC | CASSDHGTTSYNEQFF
TRBJ1-2 | NA | NA | TRBV11-2 | TGTGCCAGCAGAGGTCAGGGAGGCTACACCTTC | CASRGQGGYTF
TRBJ1-5 | TRBD1 | NA | TRBV9 | TGTGCCAGCAGCCCAACAGGGGGCTGGAATCAGCCCCAGCATTTT | CASSPTGGWNQPQHF
TRBJ1-1 | NA | NA | TRBV5-1 | TGCGCCAGCAGCTTGGAGGTTGGAGCACTGAACACTGAAGCTTTCTTT | CASSLEVGALNTEAFF
TRBJ2-2 | TRBD2 | few | TRBV14 | TGTGCCAGCAGCCATTATGGCGGGAGTGGAACCGGGGAGCTGTTTTTT | CASSHYGGSGTGELFF
TRBJ1-3 | NA | once | TRBV19 | TGTGCCAGTAGTCCTACGAGCTCTGGAAACACCATATATTTT | CASSPTSSGNTIYF
TRBJ2-2 | NA | NA | TRBV11-2 | TGTGCCAGCAGCTTGGGGACTGCGAACACCGGGGAGCTGTTTTTT | CASSLGTANTGELFF
TRBJ2-7 | TRBD2 | NA | TRBV10-3 | TGTGCCATCAGCCCGGGACTAGCGGGAGAGAGGGGGAGCTACGAGCAGTACTTC | CAISPGLAGERGSYEQYF
TRBJ2-7 | TRBD2 | few | TRBV6-2/TRBV6-3 | TGTGCCAGCAGTTACAGTAGGGACGGGACTAAAGGTTACTACGAGCAGTACTTC | CASSYSRDGTKGYYEQYF
TRBJ1-5 | TRBD1 | NA | TRBV19 | TGTGCCAGTAGTACCCTGGACAGGGGTCGCAATCAGCCCCAGCATTTT | CASSTLDRGRNQPQHF
TRBJ1-6 | NA | once | TRBV7-8 | TGTGCCAGCAGCCCTAAGGAAGGTCCCCTCCACTTT | CASSPKEGPLHF
TRBJ1-2 | NA | NA | TRBV29-1 | TGCAGCGTCCGCCAAGCCTCCTATGGCTACACCTTC | CSVRQASYGYTF
TRBJ1-6 | TRBD1 | once | TRBV2 | TGTGCCAGCAGTACACGGGACAGGAGAAATTCACCCCTCCACTTT | CASSTRDRRNSPLHF
TRBJ1-5 | TRBD1 | once | TRBV6-2/TRBV6-3 | TGTGCCAGCAGTTACTCGAAAGGGGGCTGGCAGCCCCAGCATTTT | CASSYSKGGWQPQHF
TRBJ1-3 | NA | NA | TRBV18 | TGTGCCAGCTCACCACCGGGACCTGGAAACACCATATATTTT | CASSPPGPGNTIYF
TRBJ1-3 | NA | NA | TRBV28 | TGTGCCAGCAGTTTGGGAAACACCATATATTTT | CASSLGNTIYF
TRBJ1-1 | NA | NA | TRBV9 | TGTGCCAGCAGCGCTTCGATGAACACTGAAGCTTTCTTT | CASSASMNTEAFF
TRBJ1-2 | NA | NA | TRBV28 | TGTGCCAGCAGTTTAAGGGGGGCACATACTAACTATGGCTACACCTTC | CASSLRGAHTNYGYTF
TRBJ1-4 | NA | NA | TRBV27 | TGTGCCAGCAGCCAGCGGGGCTTCAGTGAAAAACTGTTTTTT | CASSQRGFSEKLFF
TRBJ2-2 | NA | NA | TRBV19 | TGTGCCACCAGTGGTGCAGGGGACCACGGGGAGCTGTTTTTT | CATSGAGDHGELFF
TRBJ1-1 | NA | NA | TRBV12-5 | TGTGCTAGTGGTTTGGATGCAGGGAAGTCGAACACTGAAGCTTTCTTT | CASGLDAGKSNTEAFF
TRBJ2-2 | NA | NA | TRBV5-1 | TGCGCCAGCAGCTTTTCCGGGACGAACACCGGGGAGCTGTTTTTT | CASSFSGTNTGELFF
TRBJ1-1 | NA | NA | TRBV6-2/TRBV6-3 | TGTGCCAGCAGCGACGATATCGGGACGACTGAAGCTTTCTTT | CASSDDIGTTEAFF
TRBJ2-7 | NA | NA | TRBV6-2/TRBV6-3 | TGTGCCAGCAGTTTATACAGGGACCACTCCTACGAGCAGTACTTC | CASSLYRDHSYEQYF
TRBJ1-6 | NA | NA | TRBV5-5 | TGTGCCAGCAGCACAGTATACAGGGTGAATTCACCCCTCCACTTT | CASSTVYRVNSPLHF
TRBJ2-2 | NA | NA | TRBV7-3 | TGTGCCAGCAGCTTATCGGAGCGGAGGGGCCAATTCAAAACCGGGGAGCTGTTTTTT | CASSLSERRGQFKTGELFF